These T cell receptor beta chains were read from a single sample in a study of OX40 agonist ivuxolimab in advanced cancers. Sequencing was performed with immunoSEQ multiplex PCR; in TCRdb, only in-frame clones are kept and a portion is missing. In the table there are fewer than 90,000 clones, 85% of which are singletons. The specimen comprised CD4+ or CD8+ T cells sorted from blood, sampled in a trial of the OX40 agonist ivuxolimab. The receptors here all came from an adult with an advanced solid tumor such as melanoma, head and neck, liver or kidney cancer. CDR3s include the opening cysteine and the closing phenylalanine or tryptophan. D genes are given only for firm matches. Expanded clones get a size class; other rows say once, few or many, or leave the size out.

clone size	D gene	V gene	J gene	CDR3 DNA	CDR3 protein
.	.	TRBV19	TRBJ1-2	TGTGCCAGTAGTATAACTGGACGCCGGGACTATGGCTACACCTTC	CASSITGRRDYGYTF
once	TRBD1	TRBV4-3	TRBJ2-3	TGCGCCAGCAGCCAACACAGGGGACCCACAGATACGCAGTATTTT	CASSQHRGPTDTQYF
few	.	TRBV30	TRBJ1-4	TGTGCCTGGAGTGTAACCCTCGGACCCCGGGGTGAAAAACTGTTTTTT	CAWSVTLGPRGEKLFF
.	.	TRBV6-5	TRBJ1-2	TGTGCCAGCAGTCCCGGTGGGGGCTATGGCTACACCTTC	CASSPGGGYGYTF
once	TRBD1	TRBV6-5	TRBJ1-6	TGTGCCAGCAGCAACAGGGGGCTAGGGGCACCCCTCCACTTT	CASSNRGLGAPLHF
.	.	TRBV30	TRBJ1-2	TGTGCCTGGAGGACAAAGGGCAACTATGGCTACACCTTC	CAWRTKGNYGYTF
.	.	TRBV7-2	TRBJ1-1	TGTGCCAGCAGCTTCCTAGGGGGGAACACTGAAGCTTTCTTT	CASSFLGGNTEAFF
.	.	TRBV9	TRBJ1-1	TGTGCCAGCAGCGTAAATCCGAACACTGAAGCTTTCTTT	CASSVNPNTEAFF
.	.	TRBV11-3	TRBJ2-7	TGTGCCAGCAGCTTGTCTTATACCTACGAGCAGTACTTC	CASSLSYTYEQYF
.	.	TRBV4-1	TRBJ2-5	TGCGCCAGCAGCGCAGTTGGGGTCATAGAGACCCAGTACTTC	CASSAVGVIETQYF
.	.	TRBV7-9	TRBJ1-1	TGTGCCAGCAGGAACCCGACTGAAGCTTTCTTT	CASRNPTEAFF
.	.	TRBV11-3	TRBJ2-1	TGTGCCAGCAGCTCGACAGGAGACCGCAATGAGCAGTTCTTC	CASSSTGDRNEQFF
.	.	TRBV5-1	TRBJ2-1	TGCGCCAGCAGCTTGGAAGGGGGAGGGACTTCCTACAATGAGCAGTTCTTC	CASSLEGGGTSYNEQFF
once	.	TRBV30	TRBJ1-4	TGTGCCTGGAGTGTAGAAGGGCAGGGGAAGGATCTGTTTTTT	CAWSVEGQGKDLFF
.	TRBD2	TRBV5-5	TRBJ2-1	TGTGCCAGCAGCTCTTTAGCGGGAGGGTATGAGCAGTTCTTC	CASSSLAGGYEQFF
.	.	TRBV6-5	TRBJ1-4	TGTGCCAACCTAACCCCGGGAACTAATGAAAAACTGTTTTTT	CANLTPGTNEKLFF
.	TRBD2	TRBV7-2	TRBJ2-5	TGTGCCAGCAGCTTAAGGTCTTCGCGGGAGGGTGGAGGGACCCAGTACTTC	CASSLRSSREGGGTQYF
.	TRBD1	TRBV19	TRBJ2-1	TGTGCCAGTACCAAAGTGGGACAGGGGGCATACAATGAGCAGTTCTTC	CASTKVGQGAYNEQFF
few	.	TRBV2	TRBJ2-5	TGTGCCAGCAGTGTGGGACGTTCGCAAGAGACCCAGTACTTC	CASSVGRSQETQYF
.	TRBD2	TRBV7-9	TRBJ2-3	TGTGCCAGCAGCTTAGGAGCCAGCGGGAGAACAGATACGCAGTATTTT	CASSLGASGRTDTQYF
.	.	TRBV6-1	TRBJ1-1	TGTGCCAGCGATATCAGGGGAACTGAAGCTTTCTTT	CASDIRGTEAFF
.	.	TRBV7-7	TRBJ2-7	TGTGCTAGCAGCCGGGGACTGGCTTACGAGCAGTACTTC	CASSRGLAYEQYF
.	TRBD1	TRBV11-3	TRBJ2-7	TGTGCCAGCAGCTTCTTGAGGGGGACAGGGCCCTACGAGCAGTACTTC	CASSFLRGTGPYEQYF
.	.	TRBV5-1	TRBJ2-5	TGCGCCAGCAGCTTGACTGGGGCGACCTACCAAGAGACCCAGTACTTC	CASSLTGATYQETQYF
.	.	TRBV6-5	TRBJ2-7	TGTGCCAGCACGTTCTCCTACGAGCAGTACTTC	CASTFSYEQYF
.	TRBD1	TRBV5-1	TRBJ2-7	TGCGCCAGCAGCTCCGCAACTACGGGACAGACCTACGAGCAGTACTTC	CASSSATTGQTYEQYF
.	TRBD2	TRBV6-5	TRBJ2-7	TGTGCCAGCAGGAGGACTAGCGGGACCCCTGGGCAGTACTTC	CASRRTSGTPGQYF
.	.	TRBV18	TRBJ1-2	TGTGCCAGCTCACCACGGGGCGAGATGCTGTTTGGCTACACCTTC	CASSPRGEMLFGYTF
.	.	TRBV7-3	TRBJ2-2	TGTGCCAGCAGGTCCCGGGACTTGGGGTACACCGGGGAGCTGTTTTTT	CASRSRDLGYTGELFF
.	.	TRBV29-1	TRBJ1-1	TGCAGCGCCCCGGAAGCTTTCTTT	CSAPEAFF
.	TRBD1	TRBV5-1	TRBJ1-1	TGCGCCAGCAGCATCGGACAGGCCAACACTGAAGCTTTCTTT	CASSIGQANTEAFF
.	.	TRBV5-6	TRBJ1-3	TGTGCCAGCAGCTTGGCGGGCGGCGCCCAGAGCTTTGGAAACACCATATATTTT	CASSLAGGAQSFGNTIYF
.	.	TRBV5-4	TRBJ2-3	TGTGCCAGCAGCTCACACACAGATACGCAGTATTTT	CASSSHTDTQYF
.	.	TRBV19	TRBJ2-2	TGTGCCAGTAGTGCCCAGGAGACGAACACCGGGGAGCTGTTTTTT	CASSAQETNTGELFF
few	TRBD1	TRBV6-6	TRBJ1-6	TGTGCCAGCAGTCGGGGGGGGACAGATAATTCACCCCTCCACTTT	CASSRGGTDNSPLHF
once	TRBD2	TRBV27	TRBJ2-1	TGTGCCAGCAGTTTATGGGGACTAGGCTCCTACAATGAGCAGTTCTTC	CASSLWGLGSYNEQFF